This T cell receptor (beta chain) was sequenced in a study of cytomegalovirus exposure and HLA in healthy donors. Details on this clone: The antigen remains unidentified.

Primers included in the PCR were 60 Vbeta and 13 Jbeta primers. Using immunoSEQ multiplex PCR, the repertoire was profiled, and TCRdb retains in-frame clones only, with some absent. The data show 140,000 or so clones, around 72% seen once. Overall study results and limits: There were some public TCRs occurring in many donors, but most TCR sequences were rare.

Germline-derived CDR1 and CDR2 are MNHEY and SVGAGI. The CDR3 is made up of 14 amino acids. J lost 6 bases, V lost 6 bases, and 10 bases had no gene match. This chain links TRBV6-5 with TRBJ1-2, with TRBD1 matching over 7 bases. The sequenced sample was PBMCs. The clonotype originates from a man between 18 and 35 years old in good health and CMV-seropositive. This CDR3 is CASSPTTGYNGYTF. The CDR3 bases are TGTGCCAGCAGCCCCACGACAGGGTATAATGGCTACACCTTC.